Below, 20 T cell receptor beta chains from the same sample are listed, as sequenced in a study of regulatory T cells in long-lasting Graves disease (dated by TCRdb to 2020 to 2022). The method was multiplex PCR. These reads were obtained on an Illumina HiSeq 4000. iRepertoire HTBI primers and Arm-PCR amplification of CDR3 regions were used to construct TCR beta libraries. TCRdb passed the public sequencing reads through fastp at Q25 and MiXCR, retaining productive beta sequences. Entries are consolidated by CDR3 protein sequence, retaining the most common genes and DNA. The sample table shows 650,000 to 700,000 distinct CDR3 sequences, and about 32% are seen once. Roughly 41% of the sample is in the top ten clones. The intended sense of this specimen's time point label: persistent/refractory GD, antithyroid drugs over 5 years with positive TRAb. RNA was extracted from PBMCs in TRIzol for both TCR sequencing and RNA sequencing.

Sequenced material: peripheral blood mononuclear cells (PBMCs), taken when the disease was refractory, from a patient treated with antithyroid drugs. These TCRs come from a female donor with Graves disease.

The J gene is TRBJ2-2, the V gene TRBV7-6; TRBD1 agrees at 8 bases. The CDR3 is made up of 15 amino acids. The germline V gene encodes CDR1 SGHVS and CDR2 FNYEAQ. J lost 4 bases, V lost 6 bases, and 7 bases had no gene match. Written as DNA, the CDR3 is TGTGCCAGCAGTCTTCAGGGGGCGGGCACCGGGGAGCTGTTTTTT. It is translated as CASSLQGAGTGELFF.

CDR3 DNA sequence: TGCAGTGCTAGAGATGACAGGACCACCTACGAGCAGTACTTC. Protein sequence: CSARDDRTTYEQYF. V and J are TRBV20-1 and TRBJ2-7; weak D call: TRBD1 (6 bases). The length of the CDR3 is 14 residues. Germline V gene lookup returns CDR1 DFQATT and CDR2 SNEGSKA (reference sequence). The V and J ends lost 0 bases and 2 bases respectively, with 11 bases between them.

This clonotype was counted between two and nine times. J is TRBJ1-2 and V is TRBV15, with D hard to call. The CDR3 is 12 residues long. Germline V lookup: CDR1 LNHNV, CDR2 YYDKDF (reference sequence). V gave up 6 bases and J gave up 8 bases, with 13 bases separating them. CDR3 nucleotide sequence: TGTGCCACCAGGCCTCGGGTCGGGGGCTACACCTTC. Amino acid sequence: CATRPRVGGYTF.

The CDR3 protein is CASRHYPTGDNYGYTF. The CDR3 bases are TGTGCCAGCAGACACTACCCAACAGGGGACAACTATGGCTACACCTTC. This rearrangement joins TRBV6-1 to TRBJ1-2; TRBD1 matches at 7 bases. J lost 2 bases, V lost 6 bases, and 12 bases had no gene match. This CDR3 region has 16 residues. Germline assignment: CDR1 MNHNS and CDR2 SASEGT.

The rearrangement links TRBV15 to TRBJ2-7; 10 bases map to TRBD2. The CDR3 covers 22 residues. Germline V gives CDR1 LNHNV, CDR2 YYDKDF (reference sequence). V gave up 0 bases and J gave up 0 bases; unmatched junction bases: 20. The CDR3 nucleotides are TGTGCCACCAGCAGAGATCCGAGGTCCAACGGACTAGCGGAGCCGAGCTCCTACGAGCAGTACTTC. Amino acids: CATSRDPRSNGLAEPSSYEQYF.

There are a few counts of this clonotype. The chain joins TRBV29-1 to TRBJ1-1; D is possibly TRBD1 (6 bases). The CDR3 contains 14 residues. The V gene lost 8 bases and the J gene lost 4 bases, with 20 bases spanning the gap. Germline CDR1 is SQVTM and CDR2 is ANQGSEA. CDR3: CSTSLRGSGTEAFF. In nucleotides, the CDR3 is TGCAGCACATCTCTCAGGGGAAGTGGCACTGAAGCTTTCTTT.

V usage is TRBV6-9 and J usage is TRBJ2-3; 10 bases are shared with TRBD2. The CDR3 has 15 amino acids. The V gene end was trimmed by 4 bases and the J gene end by 0 bases; junction bases not matched to a gene: 1. The germline V gene has CDR1 MNHGY and CDR2 SVAAGI. CDR3 coding DNA: TGTGCCAGCAGTTTACTAGCGGGGAGCACAGATACGCAGTATTTT. Translating it yields CASSLLAGSTDTQYF.

This chain uses TRBV20-1 with TRBJ2-7; 12 nucleotides align to TRBD2. V lost 5 bases and J lost 2; bases outside the gene matches: 7. Germline CDR1 and CDR2: DFQATT and SNEGSKA (reference sequence). The CDR3 covers 15 residues. CDR3 coding DNA: TGCAGTGCTTTGGGGACTAGCGGGCTTACCTACGAGCAGTACTTC. Its translation: CSALGTSGLTYEQYF.

This clonotype came up once. The chain uses TRBV29-1 and TRBJ1-2, with D possibly being TRBD1 (6 bases). Trimming stripped 1 base from V and 7 bases from J, with 10 bases between. Germline V CDR1 and CDR2: SQVTM, ANQGSEA. The CDR3 totals 12 residues. The CDR3 coding sequence is TGCAGCGTTGAAGTGGGGGCTGGTGGCTACACCTTC. Translating gives CSVEVGAGGYTF.

The chain combines TRBV27 with TRBJ2-5, with 11 bases lining up with TRBD2. The length of the CDR3 is 15 residues. Germline loops: CDR1 MNHEY, CDR2 SMNVEV (reference sequence). The V gene end was trimmed by 5 bases and the J gene end by 4 bases; junction bases not matched to a gene: 6. DNA for the CDR3: TGTGCCAGCAGTGTTACTAGCGGGAGAGGAGAGACCCAGTACTTC. Protein: CASSVTSGRGETQYF.

The chain joins TRBV12-5 to TRBJ1-1, with a tentative D call TRBD1 (6 bases). V dropped 3 bases and J dropped 3 bases, with 20 bases sitting between them. This CDR3 is 17 amino acids long. Looked up from germline, CDR1 is LGHNT and CDR2 is FRNRAP. The CDR3 here is CASGFHGPAGVDTEAFF. DNA of the CDR3: TGTGCTAGTGGTTTCCACGGGCCCGCAGGGGTGGACACTGAAGCTTTCTTT.

V gene TRBV7-2 combines with J gene TRBJ1-3; no clear D. CDR1 and CDR2 from the germline V gene are SGHTA and FQGNSA. There are 14 residues in the CDR3. Trimming cost V 5 bases and J 6 bases, with 14 bases left between them. CDR3 sequence reads: CASSPRAPANTIYF. CDR3 DNA: TGTGCCAGCAGCCCACGCGCCCCTGCAAACACCATATATTTT.

The chain is built from TRBV7-8 and TRBJ1-2, with a tentative D call TRBD1 (6 bases). Trimming cost V 2 bases and J 1 base, with 29 bases left between them. The CDR3 loop spans 21 amino acids. Germline V CDR1 and CDR2: SGHVS, FQNEAQ. The CDR3 reads CASSLLGGGGSEGYYNYGYTF. For the CDR3, the DNA is TGTGCCAGCAGCTTACTAGGGGGGGGCGGCAGCGAAGGTTACTATAACTATGGCTACACCTTC. Together with reference TRBV7-8 and TRBJ1-2, the CDR3 gives the full variable domain: GAGVSQSPRYKVAKRGQDVALRCDPISGHVSLFWYQQALGQGPEFLTYFQNEAQLDKSGLPSDRFFAERPEGSVSTLKIQRTQQEDSAVYLCASSLLGGGGSEGYYNYGYTFGSGTRLTVV.

This chain links TRBV6-1 with TRBJ2-7; possibly TRBD1 for D (6 bases). CDR1 and CDR2 (germline): MNHNS, SASEGT. V was clipped by 6 bases and J by 5 bases, with 8 bases between them. This CDR3 is 11 amino acids long. CDR3 DNA: TGTGCCAGCAGCAGGGGTCACGAGCAGTACTTC. Translated, it gives CASSRGHEQYF.

J is TRBJ2-7 and V is TRBV25-1; 12 nucleotides agree with TRBD1. CDR1 MGHDK and CDR2 SYGVNS come from the germline V gene. The V segment lost 1 base and the J segment 0 bases; nucleotides outside the gene matches: 7. This CDR3 spans 18 amino acids. This CDR3 reads CASSESRVGQGASYEQYF. CDR3 sequence (DNA): TGTGCCAGCAGTGAATCTCGGGTGGGACAGGGGGCCTCCTACGAGCAGTACTTC.

This clonotype was seen a few times. V usage is TRBV6-1 and J usage is TRBJ2-7; 12 bases are shared with TRBD2. The CDR3 length is 15 residues. Germline V gene data show CDR1 as MNHNS and CDR2 as SASEGT. The J segment lost 4 bases and the V segment lost 3 bases, leaving 4 bases of the junction unmatched. CDR3 sequence: CASSEKTSGSYEQYF. DNA of the CDR3: TGTGCCAGCAGTGAGAAGACTAGCGGGAGTTACGAGCAGTACTTC.

CDR3: CSAAPGMNTEAFF. The CDR3 nucleotides read TGCAGTGCCGCGCCGGGGATGAACACTGAAGCTTTCTTT. V gene TRBV20-1 combines with J gene TRBJ1-1; D is unclear. Trimming removed 6 bases at V and 0 bases at J, with 11 bases between. Germline V lookup: CDR1 DFQATT, CDR2 SNEGSKA (reference sequence). This CDR3 comprises 13 residues.

The chain recombines TRBV30 with TRBJ1-4, with D maybe TRBD1 (6 bases). Looked up from germline, CDR1 is GTSNPN and CDR2 is SVGIG (reference sequence). V was trimmed by 0 bases and J by 6 bases, leaving 14 bases between them. The CDR3 extends over 15 amino acids. The CDR3 DNA reads TGTGCCTGGAGTGTAAGGGGGGGCAGGGATGAAAAACTGTTTTTT. Protein sequence: CAWSVRGGRDEKLFF.

Comment on this clonotype: A much larger clone sits a single nucleotide away, making a read error possible. Because the CDR3 is missing its conserved closing phenylalanine or tryptophan, this is likely a read error. This rearrangement joins TRBV12-3 or TRBV12-4 to TRBJ1-4; D unclear. Between the trimmed V and J ends, which lost 6 bases and 4 bases, there was a span of 15 bases. The CDR3 is made up of 15 amino acids. This CDR3 is CASSPLGTGNEKLFV. In DNA form, the CDR3 reads TGTGCCAGCAGCCCCCTCGGAACTGGTAATGAAAAACTGTTTGTT.

V usage is TRBV6-1 and J usage is TRBJ2-1; 7 bases align to TRBD1. Germline CDR1 MNHNS, CDR2 SASEGT. The CDR3 spans 14 residues. The ends lost 6 bases at V and 5 bases at J; junction bases unmatched: 7. Here the CDR3 DNA reads TGTGCCAGCAGCCTAACAGGGGTCGACAATGAGCAGTTCTTC. Translating gives CASSLTGVDNEQFF.